These 14 T cell receptor beta chains came from one sample sequenced in a study of Ad26.COV2.S vaccination and SARS-CoV-2 variants. Libraries were prepared by immunoSEQ multiplex PCR; TCRdb keeps only in-frame clonotypes and omits some of them. The sample consists of approximately 420,000 clones, about 85% of them appearing once. Treatment specified: roughly 19 received Ad26.COV2.S at low or high dose, single or two shots; about five received placebo; per-sample allocation not given. The study sampled participants on day 63 after the first vaccine or placebo injection. This specimen consisted of peripheral blood, obtained in a trial of Ad26.COV2.S vaccine versus placebo. These receptors were collected from a person between 18 and 59 years old who received the Ad26.COV2.S COVID-19 vaccine or a placebo.

The chain carries TRBV19 and TRBJ1-1; D gene ambiguous. Germline V gene data show CDR1 as LNHDA and CDR2 as SQIVND (reference sequence). Between the trimmed V and J ends, which lost 5 bases and 1 base, there was a span of 5 bases. The CDR3 is 12 amino acids. The CDR3 DNA follows: TGTGCCAGTAGTCTGGGGAACACTGAAGCTTTCTTT. It codes for CASSLGNTEAFF.

This chain uses TRBV12-5 with TRBJ2-1; 9 bases line up with TRBD1. The CDR3 has 15 residues. The V and J ends lost 6 bases and 5 bases, in that order; junction bases with no gene match: 8. Germline V gene data show CDR1 as LGHNT and CDR2 as FRNRAP. CDR3 nucleotides: TGTGCTAGTGGGCCTCGGGACAGGGTCAACAATGAGCAGTTCTTC. It codes for CASGPRDRVNNEQFF.

V usage is TRBV4-1 and J usage is TRBJ2-1; a possible D gene is TRBD1 (7 bases). From germline, CDR1 is MGHRA and CDR2 YSYEKL. The CDR3 loop spans 17 amino acids. The germline V and J ends were trimmed by 4 bases and 3 bases, with 19 bases remaining between them. In DNA, the CDR3 is TGCGCCAGCAGCCGAGTCACAGGGGAGGAGGGCTACAATGAGCAGTTCTTC. This translates into CASSRVTGEEGYNEQFF.

This chain uses TRBV27 with TRBJ2-7; 9 bases agree with TRBD1. The germline CDR1 and CDR2 sequences are MNHEY and SMNVEV (reference sequence). This CDR3 contains 13 residues. The trim removed 2 bases at V and 9 bases at J, leaving 5 bases unmatched. Here the CDR3 reads CASSLDGTGLQYF. The CDR3 DNA follows: TGTGCCAGCAGTTTAGACGGGACAGGGTTGCAGTACTTC.

The chain is built from TRBV29-1 and TRBJ2-5; the match to TRBD1 covers 7 bases. Per germline, CDR1 SQVTM and CDR2 ANQGSEA. V shed 6 bases, J shed 4 bases, and the junction held 8 bases outside the gene matches. CDR3 length equals 13 residues. CDR3 in amino acids: CSVPGQLLETQYF. In nucleotides, the CDR3 is TGCAGCGTACCGGGACAGCTTTTAGAGACCCAGTACTTC.

This chain joins TRBV19 and TRBJ1-2, with 8 bases identical to TRBD1. CDR1 and CDR2 from the germline V gene are LNHDA and SQIVND (reference sequence). J gave up 9 bases and V 1 base, and 4 bases lay outside the gene matches. The CDR3 is 13 residues long. CDR3 sequence (DNA): TGTGCCAGTAGTATAGGGACAGGGACGCGCTACACCTTC. Its protein is CASSIGTGTRYTF.

This clone showed up just a few times. The chain employs TRBV9 and TRBJ2-2; D is perhaps TRBD2 (7 bases). V was shortened by 4 bases and J by 3 bases, with 16 bases between the two germline ends. This CDR3 is built from 16 residues. Per the germline V gene, CDR1 is SGDLS and CDR2 is YYNGEE. CDR3 region: CASSNPGGRDTGELFF. As DNA, the CDR3 is TGTGCCAGCAGCAACCCGGGGGGCCGGGACACCGGGGAGCTGTTTTTT.

The chain recombines TRBV7-2 with TRBJ1-6; 7 positions agree with TRBD1. J was trimmed by 11 bases and V by 1 base; bases with no gene match: 5. Germline V gives CDR1 SGHTA, CDR2 FQGNSA. The CDR3 totals 14 residues. This CDR3 reads CASSLGAGGTPLHF. The CDR3 coding sequence is TGTGCCAGCAGCTTAGGGGCAGGGGGAACACCCCTCCACTTT.

This clone has a single count. The rearrangement links TRBV5-1 to TRBJ1-2; D is unclear. Germline V gene data show CDR1 as SGHRS and CDR2 as YFSETQ. This CDR3 contains 14 residues. Trimming pared 0 bases from V and 5 bases from J, leaving 11 bases between. The CDR3: CASSLGEREYGYTF. DNA of the CDR3: TGCGCCAGCAGCTTGGGCGAGCGGGAGTATGGCTACACCTTC.

The chain has TRBV9 and TRBJ1-2; TRBD1 might be the D (6 bases). CDR3 length equals 13 residues. V was trimmed by 4 bases and J by 5 bases, leaving 12 bases between them. In germline, CDR1 is SGDLS, CDR2 YYNGEE. The CDR3 DNA reads TGTGCCAGCAGCCCGACGGACAGTTATGGCTACACCTTC. This gives the protein CASSPTDSYGYTF.

DNA for the CDR3: TGCGCCAGCAGCCAAGCCTCGCGCGGGATGGGGCAGCCCCAGCATTTT. This sequence encodes CASSQASRGMGQPQHF. The rearrangement uses TRBV4-1 and TRBJ1-5; no clear D gene. Germline V CDR1 and CDR2: MGHRA, YSYEKL. The CDR3 sequence is 16 residues long. Trimming shortened V by 1 base and J by 7 bases, and 17 bases separated the two germline ends.

The chain links TRBV4-1 to TRBJ1-2, with TRBD1 identical over 10 bases. The trim removed 0 bases at V and 7 bases at J, leaving 8 bases unmatched. CDR3 size: 16 residues. In germline, CDR1 is MGHRA, CDR2 YSYEKL. The CDR3 sequence is CASSQEGQGWSSGYTF. For the CDR3, the DNA is TGCGCCAGCAGCCAAGAGGGACAGGGGTGGTCGAGTGGCTACACCTTC.

The chain combines TRBV7-6 with TRBJ2-7; weak D call: TRBD1 (6 bases). Germline CDR1 and CDR2: SGHVS and FNYEAQ. The CDR3 sequence is 13 residues long. Trimming cost V 3 bases and J 3 bases, with 9 bases left between them. CDR3 nucleotide sequence: TGTGCCAGCAGCTTTGAGACAGGCTACGAGCAGTACTTC. Amino acids: CASSFETGYEQYF.

The chain couples TRBV10-3 to TRBJ2-1, with a tentative D call TRBD2 (6 bases). The CDR3 totals 14 residues. From germline, CDR1 is ENHRY and CDR2 SYGVKD. The ends were cut back, 2 bases at V and 7 bases at J, with 12 bases in the middle. DNA of the CDR3: TGTGCCATCAGTGAGCGCACTAGCAGGAATGAGCAGTTCTTC. It encodes CAISERTSRNEQFF.